One and the same sample provided the 10 T cell receptor beta chains below, sequenced in a study of cytomegalovirus exposure and HLA in healthy donors. Primers for the PCR totalled 60 Vbeta and 13 Jbeta. Sequenced by immunoSEQ multiplex PCR; TCRdb stores in-frame clones only, minus some. The sample has around 150,000 clones; 76% are singletons. Sequenced input: PBMCs. The receptors shown here come from a female donor in good health and CMV-seropositive.

The V gene is TRBV5-1, the J gene TRBJ2-7; 7 bases map to TRBD2. CDR3 length: 16 amino acids. Germline CDR1 reads SGHRS; CDR2 reads YFSETQ. V lost 0 bases and J lost 0; bases outside the gene matches: 6. As DNA, the CDR3 is TGCGCCAGCAGCTTGGCCGCGGGGGTTCTCTCCTACGAGCAGTACTTC. Encoded protein: CASSLAAGVLSYEQYF.

This chain joins TRBV5-6 and TRBJ2-2; TRBD2 matches at 7 bases. CDR3 size: 16 residues. CDR1 is SGHDT, CDR2 YYEEEE, per germline. V gave up 4 bases and J gave up 3 bases; unmatched junction bases: 9. CDR3 protein: CASSQQLAPYTGELFF. DNA for the CDR3: TGTGCCAGCAGCCAGCAACTAGCGCCATACACCGGGGAGCTGTTTTTT. The variable domain in full, with the rest retrieved from reference TRBV5-6 and TRBJ2-2, is DAGVTQSPTHLIKTRGQQVTLRCSPKSGHDTVSWYQQALGQGPQFIFQYYEEEERQRGNFPDRFSGHQFPNYSSELNVNALLLGDSALYLCASSQQLAPYTGELFFGEGSRLTVL.

The chain has TRBV2 and TRBJ2-7, with no clear D. CDR1 is SNHLY, CDR2 FYNNEI, per germline. The CDR3 contains 14 residues. Trimming left V 4 bases short and J 6 bases short, with 16 bases between. The CDR3 region is CASSGALQVIEQYF. The CDR3 DNA is TGTGCCAGCAGTGGGGCCCTGCAGGTAATCGAGCAGTACTTC.

J is TRBJ1-5 and V is TRBV19; D gene uncertain. The CDR3 consists of 13 residues. The V gene lost 5 bases and the J gene lost 7 bases, with 12 bases spanning the gap. Germline CDR1 is LNHDA and CDR2 is SQIVND (reference sequence). The CDR3 nucleotides read TGTGCCAGTAGTCTCCAGGCTAGCCAGCCCCAGCATTTT. Its protein product is CASSLQASQPQHF.

V usage is TRBV5-1 and J usage is TRBJ2-3; 10 bases match TRBD1. CDR3 length equals 14 residues. Germline CDR1 reads SGHRS; CDR2 reads YFSETQ. V lost 7 bases and J lost 4; bases outside the gene matches: 6. The CDR3 region is CASVRDRGADTQYF. CDR3 nucleotides: TGCGCCAGCGTCCGGGACAGGGGAGCAGATACGCAGTATTTT.

The chain recombines TRBV19 with TRBJ2-7, with D perhaps TRBD2 (7 bases). The V end was cut by 5 bases, the J end by 0 bases, with 14 bases between. In germline, CDR1 is LNHDA, CDR2 SQIVND (reference sequence). The CDR3 sequence is 15 residues long. In nucleotides, the CDR3 is TGTGCCAGTAGTCTGAGGGGGGGGAGCTCCTACGAGCAGTACTTC. Translation: CASSLRGGSSYEQYF.

The chain joins TRBV5-1 to TRBJ1-2, with D perhaps matching TRBD1 (6 bases). CDR3 length equals 14 residues. Germline CDR1 SGHRS, CDR2 YFSETQ. V gave up 1 base and J gave up 5 bases, with 12 bases separating them. The CDR3 sequence: CASSLTQGSYGYTF. The DNA of the CDR3 is TGCGCCAGCAGCTTGACACAGGGTTCTTATGGCTACACCTTC.

The chain uses TRBV7-3 and TRBJ2-5; perhaps TRBD2 as D (5 bases). V shed 6 bases and J shed 2 bases, with 10 bases lying between them. The germline V gene has CDR1 SGHTA and CDR2 FQGTGA. This CDR3 has 13 residues. The CDR3 DNA sequence: TGTGCCAGCAGTATAGCGCCGCAAGAGACCCAGTACTTC. Residues: CASSIAPQETQYF.

The rearrangement uses TRBV2 and TRBJ2-3, with D perhaps TRBD2 (6 bases). This CDR3 has 18 amino acids. The V gene lost 7 bases and the J gene lost 4 bases, with 27 bases spanning the gap. The V gene's germline CDR1 is SNHLY and CDR2 FYNNEI. The CDR3 loop is CASTLGWVTRGSADTQYF. In DNA, the CDR3 is TGTGCCAGCACCTTAGGTTGGGTCACCCGGGGGAGCGCAGATACGCAGTATTTT.

The V gene is TRBV4-1, the J gene TRBJ1-2; a possible D gene is TRBD1 (5 bases). Between the trimmed V and J ends, which lost 2 bases and 5 bases, there was a span of 12 bases. The CDR3 extends over 14 amino acids. Per the germline V gene, CDR1 is MGHRA and CDR2 is YSYEKL. The CDR3 reads CASSQLPGGYGYTF. CDR3 DNA sequence: TGCGCCAGCAGCCAACTCCCGGGGGGTTATGGCTACACCTTC.